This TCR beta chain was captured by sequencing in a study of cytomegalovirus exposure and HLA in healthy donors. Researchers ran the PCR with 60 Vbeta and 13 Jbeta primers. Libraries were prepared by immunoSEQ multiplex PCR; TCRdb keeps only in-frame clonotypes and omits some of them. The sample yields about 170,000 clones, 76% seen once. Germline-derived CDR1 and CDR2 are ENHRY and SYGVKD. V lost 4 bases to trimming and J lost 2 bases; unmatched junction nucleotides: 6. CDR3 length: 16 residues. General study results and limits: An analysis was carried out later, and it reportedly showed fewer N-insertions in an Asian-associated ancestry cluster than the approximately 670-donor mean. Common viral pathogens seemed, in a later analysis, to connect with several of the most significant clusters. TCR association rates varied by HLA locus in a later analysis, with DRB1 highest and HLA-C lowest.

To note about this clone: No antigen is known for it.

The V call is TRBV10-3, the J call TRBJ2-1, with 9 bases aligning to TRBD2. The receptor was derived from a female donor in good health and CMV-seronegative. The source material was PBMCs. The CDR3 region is CAISVAGDLTYNEQFF. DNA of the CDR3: TGTGCCATCAGTGTAGCGGGGGACCTGACCTACAATGAGCAGTTCTTC.